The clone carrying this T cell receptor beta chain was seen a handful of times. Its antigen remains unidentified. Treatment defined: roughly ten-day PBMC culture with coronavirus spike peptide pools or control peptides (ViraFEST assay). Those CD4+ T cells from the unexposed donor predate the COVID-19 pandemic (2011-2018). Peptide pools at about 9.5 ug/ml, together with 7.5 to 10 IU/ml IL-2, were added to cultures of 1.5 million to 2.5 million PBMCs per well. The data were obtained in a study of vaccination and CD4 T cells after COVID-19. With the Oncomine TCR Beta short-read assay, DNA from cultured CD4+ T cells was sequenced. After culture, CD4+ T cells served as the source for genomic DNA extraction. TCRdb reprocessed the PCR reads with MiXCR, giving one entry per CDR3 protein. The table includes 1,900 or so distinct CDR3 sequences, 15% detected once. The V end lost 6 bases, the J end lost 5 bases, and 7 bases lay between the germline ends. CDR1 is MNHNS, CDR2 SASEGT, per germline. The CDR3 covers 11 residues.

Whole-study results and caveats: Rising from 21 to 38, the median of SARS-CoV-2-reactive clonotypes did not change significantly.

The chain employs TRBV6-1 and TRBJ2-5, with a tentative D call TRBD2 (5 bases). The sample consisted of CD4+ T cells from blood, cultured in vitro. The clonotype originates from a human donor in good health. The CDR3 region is CASSERETQYF. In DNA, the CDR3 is TGTGCCAGCAGCGAGCGGGAGACCCAGTACTTC.